A selection of T cell receptor beta chains follows, all from one sample in a study of control samples from healthy donors and cancer patients. The method was immunoSEQ multiplex PCR; TCRdb's version includes in-frame clones alone and lacks a portion of them. Of more than 75,000 clones listed, 89% are singletons. Sequenced material: blood. These receptors all come from a man between 45 and 60 years old in good health. Each CDR3 is given with its conserved first and last residue. Each record gives: D gene, V gene, clone size, J gene, CDR3 DNA, CDR3 protein. A D gene is named only where the DNA matches it firmly. For some rows the clone size is stated as once, few or many, or as a class when expanded; others skip it.

TRBD1,TRBV15,NA,TRBJ2-7,TGTGCCACCAGCACCGACAGGGCCTACGAGCAGTACTTC,CATSTDRAYEQYF
NA,TRBV7-6,NA,TRBJ2-7,TGTGCCAGCAGCCCCACTAGCTCGAGCTCCTACGAGCAGTACTTC,CASSPTSSSSYEQYF
TRBD1,TRBV5-1,NA,TRBJ2-3,TGCGCCAGCAGCCACCCGGACAGGGCCGTAGATACGCAGTATTTT,CASSHPDRAVDTQYF
NA,TRBV4-2,once,TRBJ1-5,TGTGCCAGCAGCCAAGATGAAGGGACCCTCGGCAATCAGCCCCAGCATTTT,CASSQDEGTLGNQPQHF
TRBD2,TRBV9,NA,TRBJ2-3,TGTGCCAGCAGCGTCTCTCTAGCGGGGGGCAACACAGATACGCAGTATTTT,CASSVSLAGGNTDTQYF
NA,TRBV6-1,NA,TRBJ1-1,TGTGCCAGCAGTGAAGCGCGGGGCTCTGGGGTGAGGAACACTGAAGCTTTCTTT,CASSEARGSGVRNTEAFF
NA,TRBV6-1,NA,TRBJ1-2,TGTGCCAGCAGTGAAGGGGGAGGGATTACCTATGGCTACACCTTC,CASSEGGGITYGYTF
NA,TRBV5-1,NA,TRBJ1-1,TGCGCCAGCAGCTTGGGCTCACAGGTTTCTGAAGCTTTCTTT,CASSLGSQVSEAFF
TRBD1,TRBV7-8,NA,TRBJ1-1,TGTGCCAGCAGCGGCGCCAGGGGGATGAACACTGAAGCTTTCTTT,CASSGARGMNTEAFF
TRBD2,TRBV5-4,once,TRBJ2-1,TGTGCCAGCAGCTTTGAGCGGGGGGTTATATACAATGAGCAGTTCTTC,CASSFERGVIYNEQFF
NA,TRBV3-1/TRBV3-2,NA,TRBJ1-4,TGTGCCAGCAGCCAAGTGGACGGTAATGAAAAACTGTTTTTT,CASSQVDGNEKLFF
NA,TRBV10-2,NA,TRBJ1-1,TGCGCCAGCAGTGAATGGACTGAAGCTTTCTTT,CASSEWTEAFF
NA,TRBV10-3,NA,TRBJ1-2,TGTGCCATCAGTGAGCCTCTAGCTCAAAAGGTAGAGTCTCACTATGGCTACACCTTC,CAISEPLAQKVESHYGYTF
NA,TRBV30,NA,TRBJ1-1,TGTGCCTGGAGTGGCCCTCTTGGAGCTTTCTTT,CAWSGPLGAFF
NA,TRBV5-8,NA,TRBJ1-5,TGTGCCAGCAGCTGGACGGACAGCAATCAGCCCCAGCATTTT,CASSWTDSNQPQHF
NA,TRBV15,few,TRBJ2-7,TGTGCCACGTCCAGAGATAGGGGGGACTCCTACGAGCAGTACTTC,CATSRDRGDSYEQYF
NA,TRBV14,NA,TRBJ1-1,TGTGCCAGCAGCCAAGAAGGACAGCGAAGTGTGGCTTTCTTT,CASSQEGQRSVAFF
NA,TRBV3-1/TRBV3-2,NA,TRBJ1-1,TGTGCCAGCAGCCAAGCGAACACTGAAGCTTTCTTT,CASSQANTEAFF
TRBD1,TRBV11-1,NA,TRBJ2-1,TGTGCCAGCAGCCCTTGGGCAGGGGGCTGGGATGAGCAGTTCTTC,CASSPWAGGWDEQFF
TRBD2,TRBV5-1,NA,TRBJ2-5,TGCGCCAGCAGCTTTAGGCGGGGGAGCCAAGAGACCCAGTACTTC,CASSFRRGSQETQYF
NA,TRBV19,NA,TRBJ1-1,TGTGCCAGTAGTATAAGACGGGCTCCGATGAACACTGAAGCTTTCTTT,CASSIRRAPMNTEAFF
NA,TRBV19,once,TRBJ1-5,TGTGCCAGTAGTATAGGAAGTGAAGGTAATCAGCCCCAGCATTTT,CASSIGSEGNQPQHF
NA,TRBV20-1,NA,TRBJ1-2,TGCAGTGCCGGGGACCCCTATGGCTACACCTTC,CSAGDPYGYTF
NA,TRBV5-1,NA,TRBJ1-4,TGCGCCAGCAGCCTGGGACTGAATGAAAAACTGTTTTTT,CASSLGLNEKLFF
TRBD1,TRBV30,NA,TRBJ1-1,TGTGCTTCGATGCCGGGACAGGGGGAGTTAGGAGCTTTCTTT,CASMPGQGELGAFF
NA,TRBV7-9,NA,TRBJ1-5,TGTGCCAGCATGCTTTACGGAGGGGGTCGTAGCCAGCCCCAGCATTTT,CASMLYGGGRSQPQHF
NA,TRBV7-2,NA,TRBJ1-1,TGTGCCAGCAGGGGAACGGACGGGGGGACTGAAGCTTTCTTT,CASRGTDGGTEAFF
TRBD2,TRBV18,NA,TRBJ2-1,TGTGCCAGCTCACCGGGGACTAGCGGGTACAATGAGCAGTTCTTC,CASSPGTSGYNEQFF
NA,TRBV29-1,NA,TRBJ2-3,TGCAGCGTCGACAGTAGCACAGATACGCAGTATTTT,CSVDSSTDTQYF
TRBD1,TRBV15,NA,TRBJ2-7,TGTGCCACCAGCAGACCGACAGGGGGAAGAGGCGAGCAGTACTTC,CATSRPTGGRGEQYF
TRBD2,TRBV24-1,NA,TRBJ2-1,TGTGCCACCAGTGACCACCCCGGACTAGCGGGGGGGAGAGGGAGCTCCTACAATGAGCAGTTCTTC,CATSDHPGLAGGRGSSYNEQFF
NA,TRBV6-5,NA,TRBJ1-1,TGTGCCAGCAGTCCCCGAACTGTGGCTTTCTTT,CASSPRTVAFF
TRBD2,TRBV5-6,NA,TRBJ2-3,TGTGCCAGCAGCTCCCCTAGCGGGGGTGAAGATACGCAGTATTTT,CASSSPSGGEDTQYF
TRBD1,TRBV2,NA,TRBJ1-1,TGTGCCAGCAGTGAAGTGGAGGGGGCTCTAGGAGCTTTCTTT,CASSEVEGALGAFF
NA,TRBV5-4,NA,TRBJ1-2,TGTGCCAGCAGCTCTTTAGGGAACTATGGCTACACCTTC,CASSSLGNYGYTF
NA,TRBV6-6,NA,TRBJ1-1,TGTGCCTATAGGACGGACTGGGTGTGGAACACTGAAGCTTTCTTT,CAYRTDWVWNTEAFF
NA,TRBV7-9,NA,TRBJ1-2,TGTGCCAGCAGCTTAGAAACAGGGTATGGCTACACCTTC,CASSLETGYGYTF